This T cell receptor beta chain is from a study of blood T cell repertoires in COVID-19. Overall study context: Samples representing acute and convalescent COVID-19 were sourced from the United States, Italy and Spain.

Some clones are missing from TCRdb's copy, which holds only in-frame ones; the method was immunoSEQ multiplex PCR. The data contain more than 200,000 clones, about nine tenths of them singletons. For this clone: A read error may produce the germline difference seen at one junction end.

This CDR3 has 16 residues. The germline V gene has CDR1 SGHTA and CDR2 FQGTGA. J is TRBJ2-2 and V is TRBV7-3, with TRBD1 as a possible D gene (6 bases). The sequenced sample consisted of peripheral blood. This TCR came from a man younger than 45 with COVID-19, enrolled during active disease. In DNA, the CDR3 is TGTGCCAGCAGTCTACTGGGGCAGGGGAACCCCGGGGAGCTGTTTTTT. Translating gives CASSLLGQGNPGELFF.